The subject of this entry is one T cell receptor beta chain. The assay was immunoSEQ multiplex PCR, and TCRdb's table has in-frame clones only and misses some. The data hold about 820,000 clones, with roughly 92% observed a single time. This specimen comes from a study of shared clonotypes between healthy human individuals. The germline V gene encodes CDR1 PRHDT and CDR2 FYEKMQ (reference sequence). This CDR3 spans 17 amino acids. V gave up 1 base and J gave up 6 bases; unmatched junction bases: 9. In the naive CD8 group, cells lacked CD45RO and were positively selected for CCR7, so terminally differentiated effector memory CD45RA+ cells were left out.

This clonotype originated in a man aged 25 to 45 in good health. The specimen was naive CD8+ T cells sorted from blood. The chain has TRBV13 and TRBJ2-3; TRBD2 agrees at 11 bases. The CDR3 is CASSLDPSGRFGDTQYF. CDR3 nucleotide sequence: TGTGCCAGCAGCTTAGACCCTAGCGGGAGGTTCGGGGATACGCAGTATTTT.